Listed below are T cell receptor beta chains from one sample, sequenced in a study of a mutant IDH1 vaccine in newly diagnosed glioma. The method was immunoSEQ multiplex PCR; TCRdb's version includes in-frame clones alone and lacks a portion of them. The sample includes about 65,000 clones, 70% to 90% of them seen just once. No antigens are known for them. The source was PBMCs, collected from a glioma patient whose treatment included an IDH1 peptide vaccine. The receptors were gathered from a man aged 25-40 years with glioma. CDR3s include the opening cysteine and the closing phenylalanine or tryptophan. Fields, in order: V gene, CDR3 protein.

V: TRBV6-5
CDR3: CASSYVAGGITDTQYF

V: TRBV5-6
CDR3: CASSFRDWNGNQPQHF

V: TRBV4-2
CDR3: CASSQDGKNIQYF

V: TRBV29-1
CDR3: CSVEGLVDTQYF

V: TRBV11-2
CDR3: CASSIGAGYEQYF

V: TRBV19
CDR3: CASSSLDGGRGNEQFF

V: TRBV7-2
CDR3: CASSSDGASTDTQYF

V: TRBV7-9
CDR3: CASSSGLEGRSYEQYF

V: TRBV28
CDR3: CASIRGGTPSGNTIYF

V: TRBV4-1
CDR3: CASSSTGDGSYEQYF

V: TRBV19
CDR3: CASSPQVTRPNTEAFF

V: TRBV5-1
CDR3: CASSLVGLKTITGELFF

V: TRBV4-2
CDR3: CASSPAVLNQRGQRAEAFF

V: TRBV28
CDR3: CASGGGAEGRPQHF

V: TRBV18
CDR3: CASSPGLNTEAFF

V: TRBV5-1
CDR3: CASSSKGSANTGELFF

V: TRBV27
CDR3: CASSLGQGREQYF

V: TRBV9
CDR3: CASSAKQVSDTQYF

V: TRBV10-1
CDR3: CASTTDTGGVDYEQYF

V: TRBV30
CDR3: CAWSSSLGPGGETQYF

V: TRBV11-3
CDR3: CASSLGVNTEAFF

V: TRBV2
CDR3: CASSTENNSPLHF

V: TRBV7-6
CDR3: CASSGGFLDDSYEQYF

V: TRBV19
CDR3: CASSISDREAFF

V: TRBV6-4
CDR3: CASSDPLGTGEATYEQYF

V: TRBV27
CDR3: CASSFTTSGTSWDYGYTF

V: TRBV9
CDR3: CASSVRDGGRYNSPLHF

V: TRBV5-5
CDR3: CASSRGRDPGELFF

V: TRBV12-5
CDR3: CASGLGAVAENTIYF

V: TRBV21-1
CDR3: CASSKGGTSQETQYF

V: TRBV5-1
CDR3: CASSFQGNTEAFF

V: TRBV4-1
CDR3: CASSSLWGGDQPQHF

V: TRBV10-3
CDR3: CAISEGGAVNYGYTF

V: TRBV25-1
CDR3: CASSTIGGTQYF